Detailed here is one T cell receptor beta chain. Assay used: immunoSEQ multiplex PCR; TCRdb lists only in-frame clones, some missing. The sample has roughly 55,000 clones; approximately 90% are singletons. These data are taken from a study of blood T cell repertoires in COVID-19. Study-wide background: COVID-19 samples from acute and convalescent phases originated in the United States, Italy and Spain.

CDR3 size: 15 residues. After removal of 3 bases from V and 2 bases from J, the junction contained 6 bases not matched to a gene. Germline loops: CDR1 KGHSH, CDR2 LQKENI. The sequencing input was peripheral blood. V is TRBV18 and J is TRBJ1-1; 7 bases agree with TRBD1. The TCR originated in a human donor with active COVID-19. The donor label of this sample is uncertain. The CDR3 spells CASSPRTGSNTEAFF. The CDR3 DNA follows: TGTGCCAGCTCACCGAGGACAGGTAGCAACACTGAAGCTTTCTTT.